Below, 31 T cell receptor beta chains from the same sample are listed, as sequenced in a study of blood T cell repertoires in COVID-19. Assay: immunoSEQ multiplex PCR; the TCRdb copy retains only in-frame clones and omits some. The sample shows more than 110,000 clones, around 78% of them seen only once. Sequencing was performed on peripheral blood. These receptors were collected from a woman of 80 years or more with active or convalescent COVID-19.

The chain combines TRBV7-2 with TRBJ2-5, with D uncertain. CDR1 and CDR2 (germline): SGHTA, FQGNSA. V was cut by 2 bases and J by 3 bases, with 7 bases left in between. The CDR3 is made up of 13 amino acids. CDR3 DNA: TGTGCCAGCAGCTTACGCGATGAAGAGACCCAGTACTTC. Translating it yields CASSLRDEETQYF.

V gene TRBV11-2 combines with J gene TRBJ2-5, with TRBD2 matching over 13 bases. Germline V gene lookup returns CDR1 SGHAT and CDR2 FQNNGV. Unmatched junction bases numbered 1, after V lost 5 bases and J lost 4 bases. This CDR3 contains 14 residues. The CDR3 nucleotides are TGTGCCAGCAGCACTAGCGGGGGGGCAGAGACCCAGTACTTC. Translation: CASSTSGGAETQYF.

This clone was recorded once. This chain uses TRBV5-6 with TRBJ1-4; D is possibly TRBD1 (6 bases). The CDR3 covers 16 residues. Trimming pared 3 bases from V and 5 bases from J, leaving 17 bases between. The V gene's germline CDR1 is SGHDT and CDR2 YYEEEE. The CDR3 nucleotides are TGTGCCAGCAGCTACGGGGGGGGCCGGTCCAATGAAAAACTGTTTTTT. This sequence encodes CASSYGGGRSNEKLFF.

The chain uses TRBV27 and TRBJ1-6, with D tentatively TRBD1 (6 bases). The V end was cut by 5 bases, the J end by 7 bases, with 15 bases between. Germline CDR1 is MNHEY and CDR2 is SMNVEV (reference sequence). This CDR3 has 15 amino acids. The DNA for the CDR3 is TGTGCCAGCAGTCTTCAAGGGGACACCAATTCACCCCTCCACTTT. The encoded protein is CASSLQGDTNSPLHF.

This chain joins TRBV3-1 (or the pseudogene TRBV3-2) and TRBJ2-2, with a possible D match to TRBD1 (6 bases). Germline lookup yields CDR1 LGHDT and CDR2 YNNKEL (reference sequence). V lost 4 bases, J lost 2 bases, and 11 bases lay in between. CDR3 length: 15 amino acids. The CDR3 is CASSRMGQNTGELFF. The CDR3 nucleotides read TGTGCCAGCAGCCGAATGGGACAAAACACCGGGGAGCTGTTTTTT.

CDR3 amino acids: CASSSDSRELFF. The DNA of the CDR3 is TGTGCCAGCAGCTCCGACAGCCGGGAGCTGTTTTTT. This rearrangement joins TRBV5-4 to TRBJ2-2, with a tentative D call TRBD1 (5 bases). Trimming shortened V by 3 bases and J by 9 bases, and 9 bases separated the two germline ends. This CDR3 is built from 12 residues. Germline V gene lookup returns CDR1 SGHNT and CDR2 YYREEE (reference sequence).

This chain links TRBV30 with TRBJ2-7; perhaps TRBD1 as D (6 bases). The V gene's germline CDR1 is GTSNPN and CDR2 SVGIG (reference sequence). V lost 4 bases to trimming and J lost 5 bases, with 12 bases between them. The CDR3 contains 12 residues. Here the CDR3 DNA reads TGTGCCTGGAACACAGGGTTCCACGAGCAGTACTTC. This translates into CAWNTGFHEQYF.

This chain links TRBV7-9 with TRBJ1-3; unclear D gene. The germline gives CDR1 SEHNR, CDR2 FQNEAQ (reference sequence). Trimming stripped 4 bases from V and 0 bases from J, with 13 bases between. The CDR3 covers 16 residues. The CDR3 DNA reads TGTGCCAGCAGCTCCCAACCATCCAGCTCTGGAAACACCATATATTTT. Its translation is CASSSQPSSSGNTIYF.

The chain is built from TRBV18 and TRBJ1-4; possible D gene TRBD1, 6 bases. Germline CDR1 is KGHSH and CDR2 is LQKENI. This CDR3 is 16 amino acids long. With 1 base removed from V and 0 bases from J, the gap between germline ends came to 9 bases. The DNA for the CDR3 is TGTGCCAGCTCACCACTACAGGGAGCAACTAATGAAAAACTGTTTTTT. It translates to CASSPLQGATNEKLFF.

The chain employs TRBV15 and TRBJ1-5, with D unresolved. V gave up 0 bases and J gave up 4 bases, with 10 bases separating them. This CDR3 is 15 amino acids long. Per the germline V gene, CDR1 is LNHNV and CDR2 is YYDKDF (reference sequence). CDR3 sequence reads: CATSRDLRGNQPQHF. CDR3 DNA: TGTGCCACCAGCAGAGATCTCAGAGGGAATCAGCCCCAGCATTTT.

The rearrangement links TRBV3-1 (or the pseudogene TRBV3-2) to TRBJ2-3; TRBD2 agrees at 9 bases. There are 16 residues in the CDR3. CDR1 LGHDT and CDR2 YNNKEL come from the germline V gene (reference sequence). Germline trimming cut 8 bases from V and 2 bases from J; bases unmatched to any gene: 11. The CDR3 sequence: CASGTRAGGPTDTQYF. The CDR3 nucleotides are TGTGCCAGCGGAACTCGGGCGGGGGGGCCCACAGATACGCAGTATTTT.

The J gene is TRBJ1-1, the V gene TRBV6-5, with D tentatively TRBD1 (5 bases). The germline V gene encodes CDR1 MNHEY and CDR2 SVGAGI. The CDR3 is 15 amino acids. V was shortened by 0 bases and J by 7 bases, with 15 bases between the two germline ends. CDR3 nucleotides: TGTGCCAGCAGTTACTCGATGTCACCAGGGTATGAAGCTTTCTTT. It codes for CASSYSMSPGYEAFF.

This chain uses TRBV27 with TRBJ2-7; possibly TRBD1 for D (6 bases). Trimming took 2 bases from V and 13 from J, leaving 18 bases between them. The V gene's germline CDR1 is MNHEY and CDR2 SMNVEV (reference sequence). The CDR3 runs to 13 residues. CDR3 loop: CASSLIGYRALYF. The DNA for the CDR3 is TGTGCCAGCAGTTTAATTGGGTACAGGGCCTTATACTTC.

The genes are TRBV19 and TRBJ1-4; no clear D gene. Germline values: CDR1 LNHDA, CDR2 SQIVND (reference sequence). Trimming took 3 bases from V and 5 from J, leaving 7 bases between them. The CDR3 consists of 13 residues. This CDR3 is CASSIPSNEKLFF. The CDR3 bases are TGTGCCAGTAGTATCCCCTCCAATGAAAAACTGTTTTTT.

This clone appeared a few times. In DNA form, the CDR3 reads TGTGCCAGCATTAAACAGGGTAGTAATGAAGCTTTCTTT. It yields the protein CASIKQGSNEAFF. This chain joins TRBV12-3 or TRBV12-4 and TRBJ1-1; possible D gene TRBD1, 6 bases. The CDR3 extends over 13 amino acids. V was shortened by 7 bases and J by 7 bases, with 16 bases between the two germline ends.

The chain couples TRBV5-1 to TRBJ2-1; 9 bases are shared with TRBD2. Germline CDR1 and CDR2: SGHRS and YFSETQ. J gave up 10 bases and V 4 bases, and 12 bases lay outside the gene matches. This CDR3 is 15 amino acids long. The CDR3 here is CASSPGLAGLGEQFF. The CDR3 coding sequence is TGCGCCAGCAGCCCGGGACTAGCCGGCTTGGGGGAGCAGTTCTTC. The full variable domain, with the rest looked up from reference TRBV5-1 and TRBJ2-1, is KAGVTQTPRYLIKTRGQQVTLSCSPISGHRSVSWYQQTPGQGLQFLFEYFSETQRNKGNFPGRFSGRQFSNSRSEMNVSTLELGDSALYLCASSPGLAGLGEQFFGPGTRLTVL.

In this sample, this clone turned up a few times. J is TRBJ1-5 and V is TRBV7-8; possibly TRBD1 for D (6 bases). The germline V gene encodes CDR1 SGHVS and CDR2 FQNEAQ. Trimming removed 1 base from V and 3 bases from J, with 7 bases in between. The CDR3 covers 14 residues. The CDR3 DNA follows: TGTGCCAGCAGCTTAGACAGGGTCAATCAGCCCCAGCATTTT. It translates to CASSLDRVNQPQHF.

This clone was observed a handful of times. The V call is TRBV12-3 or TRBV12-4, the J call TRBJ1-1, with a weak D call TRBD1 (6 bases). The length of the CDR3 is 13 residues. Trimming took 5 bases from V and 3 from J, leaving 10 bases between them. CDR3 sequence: CASSGQSYTEAFF. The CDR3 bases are TGTGCCAGCAGTGGACAGAGCTACACTGAAGCTTTCTTT.

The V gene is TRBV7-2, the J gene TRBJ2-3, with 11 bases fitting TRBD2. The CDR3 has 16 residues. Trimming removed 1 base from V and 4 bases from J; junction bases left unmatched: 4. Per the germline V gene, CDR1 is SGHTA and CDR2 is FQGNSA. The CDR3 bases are TGTGCCAGCAGCTTAGTTGATAGCGGGGGGGCAGATACGCAGTATTTT. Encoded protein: CASSLVDSGGADTQYF. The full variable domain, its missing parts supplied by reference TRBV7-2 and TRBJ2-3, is GAGVSQSPSNKVTEKGKDVELRCDPISGHTALYWYRQSLGQGLEFLIYFQGNSAPDKSGLPSDRFSAERTGGSVSTLTIQRTQQEDSAVYLCASSLVDSGGADTQYFGPGTRLTVL.

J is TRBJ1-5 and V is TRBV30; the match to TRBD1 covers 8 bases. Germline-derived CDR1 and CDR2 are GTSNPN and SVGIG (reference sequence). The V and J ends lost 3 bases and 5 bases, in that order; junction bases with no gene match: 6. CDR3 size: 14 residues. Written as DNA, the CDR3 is TGTGCCTGGAGCCTAGGGACAGGAGATCAGCCCCAGCATTTT. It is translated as CAWSLGTGDQPQHF.

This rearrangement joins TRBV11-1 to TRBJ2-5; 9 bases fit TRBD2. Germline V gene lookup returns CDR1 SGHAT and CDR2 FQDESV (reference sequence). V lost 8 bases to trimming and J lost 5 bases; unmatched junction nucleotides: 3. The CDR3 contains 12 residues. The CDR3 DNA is TGTGCCAGCCCGAGCGGGGGGGAGACCCAGTACTTC. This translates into CASPSGGETQYF.

CDR3 residues: CASSRDLLSEQYF. As DNA, the CDR3 is TGTGCCAGCAGCCGGGATTTGCTGTCTGAGCAGTACTTC. The V gene is TRBV9, the J gene TRBJ2-7; weak D call: TRBD2 (5 bases). In germline, CDR1 is SGDLS, CDR2 YYNGEE. The CDR3 is 13 amino acids. V gave up 4 bases and J gave up 7 bases, with 15 bases separating them.

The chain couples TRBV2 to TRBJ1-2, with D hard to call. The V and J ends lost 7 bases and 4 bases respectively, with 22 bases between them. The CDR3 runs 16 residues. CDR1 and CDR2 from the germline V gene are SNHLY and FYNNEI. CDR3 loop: CASTFFFLEGPYGYTF. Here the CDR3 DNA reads TGTGCCAGCACGTTTTTCTTCCTTGAGGGCCCCTATGGCTACACCTTC.

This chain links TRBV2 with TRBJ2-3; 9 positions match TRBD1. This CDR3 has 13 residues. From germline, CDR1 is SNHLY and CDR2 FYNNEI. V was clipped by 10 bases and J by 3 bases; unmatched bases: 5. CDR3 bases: TGTGCCACAGGGACAGGGAGGACAGATACGCAGTATTTT. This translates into CATGTGRTDTQYF.

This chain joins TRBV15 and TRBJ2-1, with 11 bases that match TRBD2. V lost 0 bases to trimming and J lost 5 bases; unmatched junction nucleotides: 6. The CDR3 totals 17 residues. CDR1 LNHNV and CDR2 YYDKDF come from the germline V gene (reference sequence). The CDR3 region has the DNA TGTGCCACCAGCAGAGATCTTAGCGGGGGGGCAAACAATGAGCAGTTCTTC. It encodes CATSRDLSGGANNEQFF.

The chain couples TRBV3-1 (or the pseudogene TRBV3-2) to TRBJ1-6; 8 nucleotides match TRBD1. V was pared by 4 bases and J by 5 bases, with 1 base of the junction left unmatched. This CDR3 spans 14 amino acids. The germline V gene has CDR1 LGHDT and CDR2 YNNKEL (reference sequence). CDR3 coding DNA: TGTGCCAGCAGCCCACAGGGGGATAATTCACCCCTCCACTTT. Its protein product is CASSPQGDNSPLHF.

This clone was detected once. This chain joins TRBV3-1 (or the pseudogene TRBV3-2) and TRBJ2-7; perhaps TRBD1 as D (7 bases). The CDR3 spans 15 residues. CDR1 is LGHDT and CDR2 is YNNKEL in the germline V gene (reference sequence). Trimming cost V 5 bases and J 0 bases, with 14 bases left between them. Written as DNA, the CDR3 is TGTGCCAGCAGCAAATTGCAGGGGGGCTCCTACGAGCAGTACTTC. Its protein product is CASSKLQGGSYEQYF.

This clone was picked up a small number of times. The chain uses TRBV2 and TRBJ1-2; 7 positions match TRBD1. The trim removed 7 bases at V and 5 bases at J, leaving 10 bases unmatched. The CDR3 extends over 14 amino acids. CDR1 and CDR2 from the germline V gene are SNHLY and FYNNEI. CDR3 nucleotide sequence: TGTGCCAGCAACAGCCCGGGACAGACATATGGCTACACCTTC. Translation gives CASNSPGQTYGYTF.

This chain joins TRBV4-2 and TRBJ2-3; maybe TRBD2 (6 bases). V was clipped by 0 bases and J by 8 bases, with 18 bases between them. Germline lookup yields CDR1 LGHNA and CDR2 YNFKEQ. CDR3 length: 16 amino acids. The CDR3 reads CASSQDPRGVSGTQYF. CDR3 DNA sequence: TGTGCCAGCAGCCAAGACCCGCGGGGAGTATCAGGTACGCAGTATTTT.

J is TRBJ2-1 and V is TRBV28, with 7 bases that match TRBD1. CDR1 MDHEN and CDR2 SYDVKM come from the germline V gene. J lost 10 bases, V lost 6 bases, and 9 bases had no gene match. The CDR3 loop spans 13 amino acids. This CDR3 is CASSPDRLREQFF. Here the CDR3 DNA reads TGTGCCAGCAGCCCGGACAGGCTCCGGGAGCAGTTCTTC.

CDR3: CASSPLVTSGGAWETQYF. In DNA, the CDR3 is TGTGCCAGCAGCCCCCTCGTAACTAGCGGGGGGGCCTGGGAGACCCAGTACTTC. The chain is built from TRBV7-3 and TRBJ2-5; TRBD2 matches at 13 bases. This CDR3 has 18 amino acids. Germline CDR1 SGHTA, CDR2 FQGTGA. V shed 5 bases and J 5 bases; nucleotides not matched to a gene: 14.